This T cell receptor beta chain was sequenced in a study of CD8+ T cells in alopecia areata. Worth noting for this clone: Its antigen remains unidentified.

TCR sequencing used cDNA made by reverse transcription of extracted RNA. Repertoires were generated with immunoSEQ multiplex PCR, while TCRdb's copy carries only in-frame clones and drops some. The table has 65,000 to 100,000 clones, 51% seen once. V gave up 1 base and J gave up 4 bases; unmatched junction bases: 1. The germline CDR1 and CDR2 sequences are SGHAT and FQNNGV. The CDR3 consists of 13 residues. Study-level results: Alphabeta T cells residing in normal skin are also sequenced in scalp samples. An increase in clonality over normal scalp was evident in lesional scalp, especially alopecia totalis/universalis.

Peripheral blood and lesional scalp punch biopsies were taken from alopecia areata patients. The researchers isolated CD4+ and CD8+ T cells from PBMCs by sorting. Material for sequencing was NKG2D-high CD8+ T cells sorted from blood. This TCR came from a human donor with alopecia areata. This chain connects TRBV11-2 to TRBJ2-7, with 7 bases fitting TRBD1. CDR3 in DNA: TGTGCCAGCAGCTTAGGGGGACAGTACGAGCAGTACTTC. Protein: CASSLGGQYEQYF.